The source of this TCR beta chain is a study of T cells in women clearing cervical HPV infection. About the study: Control women cleared a single incident HPV16 infection within 12 months.

Assay: immunoSEQ multiplex PCR; the TCRdb copy retains only in-frame clones and omits some. This sample lists fewer than 35,000 clones; its ten largest clones have less than 8.5%. Broader study findings: Controls had more TRBV6-7 (approximately 0.15%) than cases (around 0.11%).

Trimming stripped 4 bases from V and 2 bases from J, with 13 bases between. This CDR3 has 14 amino acids. From germline, CDR1 is SGHRS and CDR2 YFSETQ. Comments on this clone: Its target is unknown. The read terminates 3 residues ahead of where the CDR3 ends, so the germline J gene completes it.

The clonotype originates from a woman aged 18 to 75 with a cervical HPV16 infection that either progressed to CIN3+ or cleared (not recorded which). The chain couples TRBV5-1 to TRBJ2-7; TRBD1 might be the D (6 bases). Material for sequencing was blood buffy coat. The DNA read from the CDR3 is TGCGCCAGCAGCGCTCGGACAGACCCCTACGAG. It encodes CASSARTDPYE. The full CDR3 is CASSARTDPYEQYF.